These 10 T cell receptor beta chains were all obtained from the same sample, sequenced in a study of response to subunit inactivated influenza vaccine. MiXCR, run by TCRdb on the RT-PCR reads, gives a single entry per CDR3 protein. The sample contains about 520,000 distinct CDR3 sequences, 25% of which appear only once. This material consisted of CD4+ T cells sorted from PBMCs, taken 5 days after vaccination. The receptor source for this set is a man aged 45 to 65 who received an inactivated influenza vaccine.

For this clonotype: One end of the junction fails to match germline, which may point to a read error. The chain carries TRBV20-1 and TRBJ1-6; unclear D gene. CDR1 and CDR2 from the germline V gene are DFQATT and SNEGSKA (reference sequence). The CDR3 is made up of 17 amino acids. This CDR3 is CCARDLTTAVVHSPLHF. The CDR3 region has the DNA TGCTGTGCTAGAGATCTAACAACGGCTGTTGTCCATTCACCCCTCCACTTT.

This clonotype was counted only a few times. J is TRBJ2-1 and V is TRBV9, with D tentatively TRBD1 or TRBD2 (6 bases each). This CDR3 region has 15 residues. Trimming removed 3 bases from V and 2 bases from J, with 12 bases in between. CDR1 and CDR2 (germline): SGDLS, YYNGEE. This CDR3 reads CASSAGGLTYNEQFF. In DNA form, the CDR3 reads TGTGCCAGCAGCGCCGGGGGCCTCACCTACAATGAGCAGTTCTTC.

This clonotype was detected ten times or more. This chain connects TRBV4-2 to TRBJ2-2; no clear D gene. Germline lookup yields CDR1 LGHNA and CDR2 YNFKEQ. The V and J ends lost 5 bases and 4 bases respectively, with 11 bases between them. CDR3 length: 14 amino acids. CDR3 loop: CASSSRRGTGELFF. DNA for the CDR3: TGTGCCAGCAGCTCCCGGCGTGGCACCGGGGAGCTGTTTTTT.

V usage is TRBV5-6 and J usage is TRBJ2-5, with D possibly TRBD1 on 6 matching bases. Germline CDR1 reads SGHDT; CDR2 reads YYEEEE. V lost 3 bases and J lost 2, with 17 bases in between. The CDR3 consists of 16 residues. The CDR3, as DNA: TGTGCCAGCAGCTGGACCGTTGGGACACAACAAGAGACCCAGTACTTC. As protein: CASSWTVGTQQETQYF.

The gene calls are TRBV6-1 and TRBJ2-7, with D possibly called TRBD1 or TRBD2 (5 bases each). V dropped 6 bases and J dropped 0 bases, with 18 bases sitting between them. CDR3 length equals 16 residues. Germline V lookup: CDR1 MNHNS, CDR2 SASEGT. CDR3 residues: CASSSPGAASSYEQYF. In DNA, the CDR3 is TGTGCCAGCAGCTCCCCCGGGGCCGCAAGCTCCTACGAGCAGTACTTC.

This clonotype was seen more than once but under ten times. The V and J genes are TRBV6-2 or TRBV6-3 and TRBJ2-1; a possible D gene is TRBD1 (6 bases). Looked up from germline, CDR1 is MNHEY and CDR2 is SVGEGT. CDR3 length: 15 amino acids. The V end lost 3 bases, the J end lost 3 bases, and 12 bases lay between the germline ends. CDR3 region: CASSYLQGNYNEQFF. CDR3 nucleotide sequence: TGTGCCAGCAGTTATTTACAGGGAAACTACAATGAGCAGTTCTTC.

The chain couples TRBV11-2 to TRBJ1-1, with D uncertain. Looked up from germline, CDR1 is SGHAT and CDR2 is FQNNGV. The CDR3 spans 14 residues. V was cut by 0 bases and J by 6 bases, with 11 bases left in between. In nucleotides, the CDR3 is TGTGCCAGCAGCTTAGATCAGACGCGCCCTGAAGCTTTCTTT. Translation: CASSLDQTRPEAFF.

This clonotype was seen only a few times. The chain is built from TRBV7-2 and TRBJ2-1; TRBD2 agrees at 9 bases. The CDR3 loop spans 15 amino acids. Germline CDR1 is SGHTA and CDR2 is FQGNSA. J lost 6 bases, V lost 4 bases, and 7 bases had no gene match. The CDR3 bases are TGTGCCAGCAGCTGGTTAGCGGGAGAGCGCAATGAGCAGTTCTTC. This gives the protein CASSWLAGERNEQFF.

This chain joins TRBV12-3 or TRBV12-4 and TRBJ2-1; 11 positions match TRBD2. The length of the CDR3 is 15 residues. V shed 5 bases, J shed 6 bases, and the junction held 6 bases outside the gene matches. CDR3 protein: CASSKSGTSGNEQFF. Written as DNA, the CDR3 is TGTGCCAGCAGTAAGTCCGGGACTAGCGGCAATGAGCAGTTCTTC.

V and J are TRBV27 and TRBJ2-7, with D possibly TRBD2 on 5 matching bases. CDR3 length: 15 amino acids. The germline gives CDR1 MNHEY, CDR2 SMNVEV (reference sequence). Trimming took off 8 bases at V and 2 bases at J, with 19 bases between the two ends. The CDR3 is CASSTFGAVPYEQYF. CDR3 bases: TGTGCCAGCTCGACATTCGGAGCGGTACCCTACGAGCAGTACTTC.